Following are 32 T cell receptor beta chains from one sample sequenced in a study of shared clonotypes between healthy human individuals. Profiling relied on immunoSEQ multiplex PCR, and the TCRdb table lists in-frame clones only, not all of them. The data hold about a million clones, with roughly 80% observed a single time. The specimen was memory CD4+ T cells from PBMCs. Subset in this sample: CD45RA-negative fraction. These receptors came from a man aged 18 to 35 in good health. Some clones in this sample may be carry-over from other donors' samples.

The chain is built from TRBV4-3 and TRBJ2-2, with 12 bases identical to TRBD2. The V gene's germline CDR1 is LGHNA and CDR2 YSLEER. V shed 3 bases and J 1 base; nucleotides not matched to a gene: 0. The CDR3 length is 16 residues. CDR3 DNA: TGCGCCAGCAGCCAGGGACTAGCGGGGAACACCGGGGAGCTGTTTTTT. Translated: CASSQGLAGNTGELFF.

This clone was counted only a few times. The chain recombines TRBV7-2 with TRBJ1-2, with D unresolved. V gave up 0 bases and J gave up 4 bases, with 12 bases separating them. Germline values: CDR1 SGHTA, CDR2 FQGNSA. This CDR3 is built from 15 residues. The CDR3 nucleotides read TGTGCCAGCAGCTTAGCGGCAACCCCTGGCTATGGCTACACCTTC. Protein product: CASSLAATPGYGYTF. The variable domain in full, with the rest retrieved from reference TRBV7-2 and TRBJ1-2, is GAGVSQSPSNKVTEKGKDVELRCDPISGHTALYWYRQSLGQGLEFLIYFQGNSAPDKSGLPSDRFSAERTGGSVSTLTIQRTQQEDSAVYLCASSLAATPGYGYTFGSGTRLTVV.

V usage is TRBV6-6 and J usage is TRBJ2-2; TRBD1 aligns across 11 bases. Per germline, CDR1 MNHNY and CDR2 SVGAGI (reference sequence). The CDR3 is made up of 14 amino acids. V shed 6 bases and J 5 bases; nucleotides not matched to a gene: 2. The CDR3 is CASRGQGATGELFF. The CDR3 DNA sequence: TGTGCCAGCAGAGGACAGGGGGCGACCGGGGAGCTGTTTTTT.

In its sample, this clone was seen a few times. The chain is built from TRBV2 and TRBJ2-3; 11 positions agree with TRBD1. This CDR3 region has 15 residues. Germline V gene sequence: CDR1 SNHLY, CDR2 FYNNEI. Germline trimming cut 5 bases from V and 5 bases from J; bases unmatched to any gene: 6. The CDR3: CASSITGTGGDTQYF. The CDR3 DNA reads as TGTGCCAGCAGTATAACCGGGACAGGGGGAGATACGCAGTATTTT.

The chain carries TRBV18 and TRBJ2-2, with TRBD1 identical over 7 bases. Trimming cost V 4 bases and J 4 bases; bases outside gene matches: 6. The CDR3 has 15 amino acids. The germline V gene encodes CDR1 KGHSH and CDR2 LQKENI. This CDR3 is CASSHGQATTGELFF. The DNA for the CDR3 is TGTGCCAGCTCACACGGACAGGCTACCACCGGGGAGCTGTTTTTT.

The chain links TRBV15 to TRBJ2-5, with 8 bases aligning to TRBD2. CDR1 is LNHNV, CDR2 YYDKDF, per germline (reference sequence). This CDR3 spans 17 amino acids. The ends lost 1 base at V and 6 bases at J; junction bases unmatched: 13. CDR3 in amino acids: CATSRAAGTSGGKTQYF. In DNA, the CDR3 is TGTGCCACCAGCAGAGCCGCTGGGACAAGCGGGGGAAAGACCCAGTACTTC.

This chain uses TRBV7-9 with TRBJ2-7; 10 positions agree with TRBD1. The germline CDR1 and CDR2 sequences are SEHNR and FQNEAQ (reference sequence). J was trimmed by 1 base and V by 2 bases; bases with no gene match: 14. CDR3 length: 19 residues. The CDR3 DNA reads as TGTGCCAGCAGCTTAAGAAGGGGAGAGACAGGGGGCGCATCCTACGAGCAGTACTTC. It yields the protein CASSLRRGETGGASYEQYF. The variable domain in full, completed from reference TRBV7-9 and TRBJ2-7, reads DTGVSQNPRHKITKRGQNVTFRCDPISEHNRLYWYRQTLGQGPEFLTYFQNEAQLEKSRLLSDRFSAERPKGSFSTLEIQRTEQGDSAMYLCASSLRRGETGGASYEQYFGPGTRLTVT.

CDR3 residues: CASSFWVLETQYF. CDR3 sequence (DNA): TGTGCCAGCAGCTTCTGGGTCCTAGAGACCCAGTACTTC. The chain links TRBV7-9 to TRBJ2-5, with unresolved D. Per the germline V gene, CDR1 is SEHNR and CDR2 is FQNEAQ (reference sequence). The CDR3 is made up of 13 amino acids. The germline V and J ends were trimmed by 3 bases and 4 bases, with 9 bases remaining between them. Based on the CDR3 plus reference TRBV7-9 and TRBJ2-5, the full variable domain is DTGVSQNPRHKITKRGQNVTFRCDPISEHNRLYWYRQTLGQGPEFLTYFQNEAQLEKSRLLSDRFSAERPKGSFSTLEIQRTEQGDSAMYLCASSFWVLETQYFGPGTRLLVL.

V and J are TRBV7-3 and TRBJ1-1; 7 bases line up with TRBD1. CDR3 size: 13 residues. V dropped 4 bases and J dropped 6; count of bases not matched to a gene: 5. Germline CDR1 SGHTA, CDR2 FQGTGA. Here the CDR3 reads CASSSGDRSEAFF. The CDR3 DNA reads as TGTGCCAGCAGCTCTGGGGACAGATCTGAAGCTTTCTTT.

This clone was seen ten or more times. The chain couples TRBV6-1 to TRBJ2-1; 16 nucleotides line up with TRBD2. Germline V lookup: CDR1 MNHNS, CDR2 SASEGT. J was trimmed by 0 bases and V by 4 bases; bases with no gene match: 3. The CDR3 extends over 18 amino acids. The CDR3 DNA sequence: TGTGCCAGCAGTGTTGGGACTAGCGGGAGGGCCTCCTACAATGAGCAGTTCTTC. As protein: CASSVGTSGRASYNEQFF.

J is TRBJ1-5 and V is TRBV30; no firm D call. V lost 0 bases to trimming and J lost 2 bases, with 11 bases between them. This CDR3 has 15 amino acids. From germline, CDR1 is GTSNPN and CDR2 SVGIG (reference sequence). The CDR3 sequence is CAWSVATFGNQPQHF. The DNA of the CDR3 is TGTGCCTGGAGTGTAGCGACATTCGGCAATCAGCCCCAGCATTTT.

The V and J genes are TRBV18 and TRBJ2-6; D is perhaps TRBD1 or TRBD2 (5 bases each). The CDR3 is made up of 17 amino acids. CDR1 and CDR2 (germline): KGHSH, LQKENI. The ends were cut back, 3 bases at V and 5 bases at J, with 17 bases in the middle. The CDR3 coding sequence is TGTGCCAGCTCACCCGCCGGGACCGCGGTCTGGGCCAACGTCCTGACTTTC. This translates into CASSPAGTAVWANVLTF.

This CDR3 is CASSQGVIAGVRSSYEQYF. Here the CDR3 DNA reads TGCGCCAGCAGCCAGGGTGTAATAGCGGGAGTTAGAAGCTCCTACGAGCAGTACTTC. The chain uses TRBV4-1 and TRBJ2-7; TRBD2 aligns across 9 bases. The length of the CDR3 is 19 residues. The V and J ends lost 3 bases and 0 bases, in that order; junction bases with no gene match: 15. Germline assignment: CDR1 MGHRA and CDR2 YSYEKL.

This chain uses TRBV5-6 with TRBJ1-5, with TRBD1 as a possible D gene (5 bases). Looked up from germline, CDR1 is SGHDT and CDR2 is YYEEEE. V lost 4 bases to trimming and J lost 5 bases, with 10 bases between them. The CDR3 is 13 amino acids. CDR3 in amino acids: CASSRDRDQPQHF. CDR3 coding DNA: TGTGCCAGCAGCCGGGACCGTGATCAGCCCCAGCATTTT.

This chain connects TRBV10-2 to TRBJ1-5; D is undetermined. Trimming left V 3 bases short and J 7 bases short, with 10 bases between. Germline V gives CDR1 WSHSY, CDR2 SAAADI. The CDR3 loop spans 13 amino acids. Here the CDR3 reads CASSEAVRQPQHF. The CDR3 nucleotides read TGCGCCAGCAGTGAAGCGGTCAGACAGCCCCAGCATTTT.

The CDR3 reads CASSPRGREYEQYF. The CDR3 DNA reads as TGCGCCAGCAGCCCCAGGGGCAGGGAGTACGAGCAGTACTTC. The chain carries TRBV4-1 and TRBJ2-7; a possible D gene is TRBD1 (6 bases). CDR1 is MGHRA and CDR2 is YSYEKL in the germline V gene. Trimming took off 4 bases at V and 4 bases at J, with 14 bases between the two ends. This CDR3 is built from 14 residues.

The rearrangement uses TRBV28 and TRBJ1-2, with D maybe TRBD1 (5 bases). CDR1 MDHEN and CDR2 SYDVKM come from the germline V gene. The CDR3 is 14 amino acids. The V gene lost 8 bases and the J gene lost 4 bases, with 17 bases spanning the gap. The CDR3 protein is CASRRGDRGYGYTF. CDR3 coding DNA: TGTGCCAGCCGCCGGGGGGACCGAGGCTATGGCTACACCTTC.

This chain uses TRBV28 with TRBJ2-1, with TRBD2 as a possible D gene (7 bases). The CDR3 has 15 amino acids. Trimming removed 8 bases from V and 5 bases from J, with 19 bases in between. Germline V CDR1 and CDR2: MDHEN, SYDVKM. The chain's CDR3 is CASSEGGAKDNEQFF. The DNA for the CDR3 is TGTGCCAGCTCTGAGGGGGGGGCAAAGGACAATGAGCAGTTCTTC.

The chain recombines TRBV5-1 with TRBJ2-3; tentative D call: TRBD2 (6 bases). The V gene's germline CDR1 is SGHRS and CDR2 YFSETQ. V gave up 4 bases and J gave up 2 bases, with 14 bases separating them. CDR3 size: 15 residues. The CDR3 here is CASSQGGVLTDTQYF. The CDR3 coding sequence is TGCGCCAGCAGCCAGGGCGGGGTACTCACAGATACGCAGTATTTT.

This chain links TRBV15 with TRBJ2-7; TRBD1 matches at 7 bases. Trimming removed 1 base from V and 7 bases from J; junction bases left unmatched: 7. The CDR3 runs to 14 residues. The germline V gene encodes CDR1 LNHNV and CDR2 YYDKDF (reference sequence). CDR3 sequence: CATSRGEQGREQYF. The DNA of the CDR3 is TGTGCCACCAGCAGAGGGGAACAGGGGCGGGAGCAGTACTTC.

The V gene is TRBV11-2, the J gene TRBJ2-1; D may be TRBD2 (5 bases). V dropped 0 bases and J dropped 6 bases, with 18 bases sitting between them. There are 17 residues in the CDR3. CDR1 is SGHAT, CDR2 FQNNGV, per germline. The DNA of the CDR3 is TGTGCCAGCAGCTTAGATCCGCGCGGGCCGGTGGCCAATGAGCAGTTCTTC. Its protein product is CASSLDPRGPVANEQFF.

This clone was found many times. The chain combines TRBV7-8 with TRBJ1-5, with TRBD1 identical over 8 bases. V gave up 5 bases and J gave up 6 bases; unmatched junction bases: 12. CDR3 length: 16 amino acids. Germline lookup yields CDR1 SGHVS and CDR2 FQNEAQ. CDR3 DNA sequence: TGTGCCAGCAGCGAACGGCCCGGACAGGGCCTTCAGCCCCAGCATTTT. This translates into CASSERPGQGLQPQHF.

The chain recombines TRBV7-2 with TRBJ2-1; TRBD2 might be the D (6 bases). V gave up 4 bases and J gave up 8 bases, with 18 bases separating them. The germline V gene encodes CDR1 SGHTA and CDR2 FQGNSA. The CDR3 runs to 15 residues. Written as DNA, the CDR3 is TGTGCCAGCAGCTACGAATGGGACTCCGCCTATGAGCAGTTCTTC. This sequence encodes CASSYEWDSAYEQFF. The full variable domain, rest sourced from reference TRBV7-2 and TRBJ2-1, is GAGVSQSPSNKVTEKGKDVELRCDPISGHTALYWYRQSLGQGLEFLIYFQGNSAPDKSGLPSDRFSAERTGGSVSTLTIQRTQQEDSAVYLCASSYEWDSAYEQFFGPGTRLTVL.

CDR3 sequence (DNA): TGTGCCTGGAACACAGGCCCCGGGGAGCTGTTTTTT. Residues: CAWNTGPGELFF. This chain links TRBV30 with TRBJ2-2, with D perhaps TRBD1 (5 bases). The germline V and J ends were trimmed by 4 bases and 6 bases, with 9 bases remaining between them. The germline V gene has CDR1 GTSNPN and CDR2 SVGIG (reference sequence). This CDR3 comprises 12 residues.

The chain has TRBV9 and TRBJ2-2, with D possibly being TRBD2 (5 bases). Germline CDR1 reads SGDLS; CDR2 reads YYNGEE. Trimming stripped 1 base from V and 6 bases from J, with 16 bases between. The CDR3 totals 16 residues. The CDR3 region has the DNA TGTGCCAGCAGCGTAAGGCAACGCCTAGCCCCCGGGGAGCTGTTTTTT. Translated: CASSVRQRLAPGELFF.

This sequence joins TRBV10-1 and TRBJ2-2; tentatively, D is TRBD2 (6 bases). This CDR3 comprises 17 residues. Trimming removed 2 bases at V and 6 bases at J, with 19 bases between. Germline V gene data show CDR1 as WNHNN and CDR2 as SYGVQD (reference sequence). The CDR3 coding sequence is TGCGCCAGCAGTGAGATAATCCTTAGGCGGGGAGCCGGGGAGCTGTTTTTT. It is translated as CASSEIILRRGAGELFF.

The chain carries TRBV6-1 and TRBJ1-2; TRBD1 is a possible D gene (5 bases). V gave up 6 bases and J gave up 4 bases, with 18 bases separating them. The CDR3 consists of 15 residues. CDR1 and CDR2 (germline): MNHNS, SASEGT. CDR3 sequence reads: CASSMQGTASYGYTF. For the CDR3, the DNA is TGTGCCAGCAGCATGCAGGGAACGGCTAGCTATGGCTACACCTTC.

This clone was observed a handful of times. This chain joins TRBV5-1 and TRBJ2-2; D unresolved. CDR1 SGHRS and CDR2 YFSETQ come from the germline V gene. This CDR3 spans 16 amino acids. With 1 base removed from V and 0 bases from J, the gap between germline ends came to 10 bases. In DNA form, the CDR3 reads TGCGCCAGCAGCTTGTATTCCGCGGCGAACACCGGGGAGCTGTTTTTT. This translates into CASSLYSAANTGELFF.

V gene TRBV5-1 combines with J gene TRBJ1-1; D not resolved. V was trimmed by 4 bases and J by 5 bases, leaving 12 bases between them. This CDR3 spans 13 amino acids. The germline V gene encodes CDR1 SGHRS and CDR2 YFSETQ. The CDR3, as DNA: TGCGCCAGCAGCACCGCCCCGGAGACTGAAGCTTTCTTT. It specifies CASSTAPETEAFF.

The rearrangement links TRBV7-2 to TRBJ2-5, with 7 bases fitting TRBD1. The CDR3 runs to 14 residues. Trimming cost V 5 bases and J 1 base; bases outside gene matches: 4. The germline V gene encodes CDR1 SGHTA and CDR2 FQGNSA. CDR3 sequence (DNA): TGTGCCAGCAGCCAAGACAGGGCCCAAGAGACCCAGTACTTC. Translated, it gives CASSQDRAQETQYF.

J is TRBJ2-7 and V is TRBV18; no definite D call. The length of the CDR3 is 12 residues. V dropped 2 bases and J dropped 6 bases, with 8 bases sitting between them. The germline V gene encodes CDR1 KGHSH and CDR2 LQKENI. CDR3 region: CASSPERSEQYF. The CDR3 DNA follows: TGTGCCAGCTCACCAGAAAGGTCCGAGCAGTACTTC.

This clone was seen many times. J is TRBJ2-5 and V is TRBV28; 7 bases fit TRBD2. Germline CDR1 MDHEN, CDR2 SYDVKM. After removal of 5 bases from V and 5 bases from J, the junction contained 11 bases not matched to a gene. The length of the CDR3 is 15 residues. The CDR3 region is CASSTRGAGFETQYF. The CDR3, as DNA: TGTGCCAGCAGTACCCGCGGAGCGGGATTTGAGACCCAGTACTTC.